The 24 T cell receptor beta chains listed next were all sequenced from one sample in a study of blood T cell repertoires in COVID-19. The protocol was immunoSEQ multiplex PCR, while the TCRdb copy is restricted to in-frame clones and leaves out a portion. The table records approximately 150,000 clones, approximately 81% of them present only once. Sequencing was done on a sample of peripheral blood. These receptors were taken from a man in his forties with acute or convalescent COVID-19.

V gene TRBV4-1 combines with J gene TRBJ2-5, with 11 bases aligning to TRBD2. J gave up 5 bases and V 1 base, and 6 bases lay outside the gene matches. Per germline, CDR1 MGHRA and CDR2 YSYEKL. This CDR3 has 16 amino acids. This CDR3 reads CASSQVAGGPGETQYF. CDR3 DNA: TGCGCCAGCAGCCAAGTAGCGGGGGGGCCGGGGGAGACCCAGTACTTC.

CDR3 region: CASSVDQGGGYADTQYF. The CDR3 coding sequence is TGTGCCAGCAGCGTAGACCAAGGCGGGGGGTATGCGGATACGCAGTATTTT. This chain joins TRBV9 and TRBJ2-3; 8 positions agree with TRBD2. Germline V gene lookup returns CDR1 SGDLS and CDR2 YYNGEE. V dropped 0 bases and J dropped 6; count of bases not matched to a gene: 12. The CDR3 covers 17 residues.

The CDR3 reads CATTRDSLGYEQYF. The CDR3 region has the DNA TGTGCCACTACCCGGGACTCCCTGGGCTACGAGCAGTACTTC. This rearrangement joins TRBV10-3 to TRBJ2-7, with D possibly matching TRBD2 (6 bases). The V gene lost 10 bases and the J gene lost 3 bases, with 19 bases spanning the gap. This CDR3 region has 14 residues. Germline V CDR1 and CDR2: ENHRY, SYGVKD.

A few counts support this clone. The chain carries TRBV4-1 and TRBJ1-2, with D perhaps TRBD1 (5 bases). In germline, CDR1 is MGHRA, CDR2 YSYEKL. Trimming took 4 bases from V and 6 from J, leaving 15 bases between them. The CDR3 is made up of 14 amino acids. The CDR3, as DNA: TGCGCCAGCAGCCTCGCTGTTGCCAGGGATGGCTACACCTTC. This codes for CASSLAVARDGYTF.

This clone was observed a few times. The rearrangement joins TRBV15 to TRBJ1-1; possible D gene TRBD1, 5 bases. Trimming removed 7 bases at V and 5 bases at J, with 20 bases between. The CDR3 is made up of 15 amino acids. Germline CDR1 reads LNHNV; CDR2 reads YYDKDF (reference sequence). For the CDR3, the DNA is TGTGCCACCAAACCCTCAAACGCCGGGGGTACTGAAGCTTTCTTT. Translation: CATKPSNAGGTEAFF.

V usage is TRBV5-8 and J usage is TRBJ1-4; D is perhaps TRBD1 (6 bases). Germline V gene lookup returns CDR1 SGHTS and CDR2 YDEGEE. The germline V and J ends were trimmed by 4 bases and 1 base, with 17 bases remaining between them. CDR3 length equals 17 residues. The CDR3 region has the DNA TGTGCCAGCAGCCCCCGAAGGGGGGGGAAAACTAATGAAAAACTGTTTTTT. Translation gives CASSPRRGGKTNEKLFF.

The J gene is TRBJ2-7, the V gene TRBV7-6, with D hard to call. With 2 bases removed from V and 3 bases from J, the gap between germline ends came to 8 bases. In germline, CDR1 is SGHVS, CDR2 FNYEAQ. The CDR3 runs 13 residues. The CDR3 nucleotides read TGTGCCAGCAGCTTAAGCCTCTTCTACGAGCAGTACTTC. Translation gives CASSLSLFYEQYF.

The chain has TRBV5-1 and TRBJ2-7; D is unclear. V was trimmed by 4 bases and J by 6 bases, leaving 14 bases between them. CDR1 is SGHRS and CDR2 is YFSETQ in the germline V gene. The CDR3 is made up of 13 amino acids. This chain's CDR3 is CASSQVLASEQYF. DNA of the CDR3: TGCGCCAGCAGCCAAGTGTTAGCATCCGAGCAGTACTTC.

The chain carries TRBV5-1 and TRBJ1-1; 7 bases are shared with TRBD1. The CDR3 sequence is 15 residues long. Trimming took 0 bases from V and 0 from J; bases not matched to a gene: 2. Germline V CDR1 and CDR2: SGHRS, YFSETQ. DNA for the CDR3: TGCGCCAGCAGCTTGGGGGACAGTATGAACACTGAAGCTTTCTTT. It encodes CASSLGDSMNTEAFF. The full variable domain, completed using reference TRBV5-1 and TRBJ1-1, is KAGVTQTPRYLIKTRGQQVTLSCSPISGHRSVSWYQQTPGQGLQFLFEYFSETQRNKGNFPGRFSGRQFSNSRSEMNVSTLELGDSALYLCASSLGDSMNTEAFFGQGTRLTVV.

About this clone: The junction differs from germline at one of its ends, possibly a read error. The rearrangement joins TRBV9 to TRBJ1-3; weak D call: TRBD1 (6 bases). This CDR3 is 15 amino acids long. The germline gives CDR1 SGDLS, CDR2 YYNGEE. In nucleotides, the CDR3 is TGTACCAGCAGTCCCCAGGGGAGCTCTGGAAACACCATATATTTT. This translates into CTSSPQGSSGNTIYF. The entire variable domain, with the rest obtained from reference TRBV9 and TRBJ1-3, is as follows: DSGVTQTPKHLITATGQRVTLRCSPRSGDLSVYWYQQSLDQGLQFLIQYYNGEERAKGNILERFSAQQFPDLHSELNLSSLELGDSALYFCTSSPQGSSGNTIYFGEGSWLTVV.

In the case of this clone: The identical CDR3 is also encoded by other nucleotide sequences in the sample. The rearrangement uses TRBV15 and TRBJ1-1; unclear D gene. The CDR3 spans 13 residues. CDR1 is LNHNV and CDR2 is YYDKDF in the germline V gene (reference sequence). V gave up 5 bases and J gave up 1 base, with 8 bases separating them. CDR3 coding DNA: TGTGCCACCAGCCGGGTCGGGAACACTGAAGCTTTCTTT. Translation: CATSRVGNTEAFF.

V and J are TRBV28 and TRBJ1-5; no definite D call. This CDR3 region has 14 residues. The V gene lost 3 bases and the J gene lost 3 bases, with 9 bases spanning the gap. Germline V lookup: CDR1 MDHEN, CDR2 SYDVKM. The CDR3 loop reads CASSFGEYNQPQHF. The DNA for the CDR3 is TGTGCCAGCAGTTTCGGGGAATACAATCAGCCCCAGCATTTT.

This sequence joins TRBV6-6 and TRBJ1-4; no clear D. Between the trimmed V and J ends, which lost 4 bases and 8 bases, there was a span of 11 bases. Germline V gene data show CDR1 as MNHNY and CDR2 as SVGAGI (reference sequence). This CDR3 contains 13 residues. For the CDR3, the DNA is TGTGCCAGCAGTTCGACAAACCGCGAAAAACTGTTTTTT. As protein: CASSSTNREKLFF.

The chain couples TRBV5-1 to TRBJ1-2; TRBD1 aligns across 7 bases. Germline CDR1 reads SGHRS; CDR2 reads YFSETQ. This CDR3 comprises 13 residues. J gave up 3 bases and V 4 bases, and 3 bases lay outside the gene matches. The CDR3 DNA is TGCGCCAGCAGCCGGACAGGAGACTATGGCTACACCTTC. This encodes CASSRTGDYGYTF.

This chain connects TRBV29-1 to TRBJ1-2, with a tentative D call TRBD1 (5 bases). CDR1 and CDR2 (germline): SQVTM, ANQGSEA. The CDR3 extends over 14 amino acids. Between the trimmed V and J ends, which lost 3 bases and 6 bases, there was a span of 17 bases. The CDR3 DNA reads TGCAGCGTTGATCCAGGGAGGCGAACTGATGGCTACACCTTC. Residues: CSVDPGRRTDGYTF.

The V and J genes are TRBV9 and TRBJ2-7; TRBD2 agrees at 10 bases. Germline V gene data show CDR1 as SGDLS and CDR2 as YYNGEE. The CDR3 consists of 15 residues. J lost 5 bases, V lost 4 bases, and 9 bases had no gene match. CDR3 residues: CASSSEGTSDDEQYF. In DNA, the CDR3 is TGTGCCAGCAGCTCAGAAGGGACTAGCGATGACGAGCAGTACTTC.

This chain connects TRBV28 to TRBJ1-2; TRBD1 is a possible D gene (5 bases). The V gene's germline CDR1 is MDHEN and CDR2 SYDVKM. This CDR3 comprises 15 residues. Between the trimmed V and J ends, which lost 2 bases and 6 bases, there was a span of 16 bases. CDR3 residues: CASSLGPGPQNGYTF. The CDR3 DNA sequence: TGTGCCAGCAGTTTAGGCCCAGGGCCTCAGAATGGCTACACCTTC.

This chain uses TRBV5-1 with TRBJ1-2, with a weak D call TRBD1 (5 bases). The V end lost 4 bases, the J end lost 7 bases, and 11 bases lay between the germline ends. Germline loops: CDR1 SGHRS, CDR2 YFSETQ. There are 12 residues in the CDR3. The CDR3 loop reads CASSLDTFGYTF. The CDR3 region has the DNA TGCGCCAGCAGCCTGGACACGTTTGGCTACACCTTC.

This chain links TRBV6-4 with TRBJ2-1; 12 bases are a match to TRBD2. The CDR3 has 19 residues. CDR1 is MRHNA and CDR2 is SNTAGT in the germline V gene. V was clipped by 2 bases and J by 0 bases; unmatched bases: 8. The CDR3: CASSDRKLAGGSSYNEQFF. The CDR3, as DNA: TGTGCCAGCAGTGACCGGAAACTAGCGGGGGGTTCCTCCTACAATGAGCAGTTCTTC.

This chain links TRBV18 with TRBJ1-2, with D tentatively TRBD1 (6 bases). The germline CDR1 and CDR2 sequences are KGHSH and LQKENI. The CDR3 is 12 amino acids. With 2 bases removed from V and 8 bases from J, the gap between germline ends came to 9 bases. The CDR3 DNA reads TGTGCCAGCTCACCAAAGGGGACAGGCTACACCTTC. As protein: CASSPKGTGYTF.

V gene TRBV18 combines with J gene TRBJ1-2; D ambiguous. This CDR3 is built from 12 residues. V was pared by 6 bases and J by 3 bases, with 8 bases between. Germline lookup yields CDR1 KGHSH and CDR2 LQKENI. The DNA for the CDR3 is TGTGCCAGCTCGATCGAGTACTATGGCTACACCTTC. Translation: CASSIEYYGYTF.

V gene TRBV5-1 combines with J gene TRBJ2-3; TRBD1 matches 9 bases. J gave up 5 bases and V 0 bases, and 4 bases lay outside the gene matches. The CDR3 loop spans 15 amino acids. Germline-derived CDR1 and CDR2 are SGHRS and YFSETQ. The CDR3 here is CASSLDRGQGDTQYF. In nucleotides, the CDR3 is TGCGCCAGCAGCTTGGACAGGGGGCAAGGAGATACGCAGTATTTT.

V and J are TRBV6-2 or TRBV6-3 and TRBJ1-1; D gene uncertain. Trimming took off 2 bases at V and 1 base at J, with 14 bases between the two ends. This CDR3 spans 16 amino acids. Germline CDR1 is MNHEY and CDR2 is SVGEGT. This CDR3 is CASSYVRFGGNTEAFF. The CDR3 DNA sequence: TGTGCCAGCAGTTACGTACGCTTTGGCGGGAACACTGAAGCTTTCTTT.

This chain uses TRBV7-9 with TRBJ2-2, with TRBD1 matching over 9 bases. From germline, CDR1 is SEHNR and CDR2 FQNEAQ (reference sequence). Trimming cost V 10 bases and J 4 bases; bases outside gene matches: 7. CDR3 length equals 14 residues. The CDR3 sequence is CAIEGQGGTGELFF. DNA for the CDR3: TGTGCCATAGAGGGACAGGGAGGCACCGGGGAGCTGTTTTTT.